The 7 T cell receptor beta chains presented below share a single source sample, sequenced in a study of cytomegalovirus exposure and HLA in healthy donors. Researchers ran the PCR with 60 Vbeta and 13 Jbeta primers. Profiling relied on immunoSEQ multiplex PCR, and the TCRdb table lists in-frame clones only, not all of them. This sample has roughly 100,000 clones, with roughly three quarters found just once. Material for sequencing was PBMCs. The receptor source for this set is a man aged 35 to 55 in good health and CMV-seronegative.

About this clone itself: The junction differs from germline at one of its ends, possibly a read error. The chain is built from TRBV7-9 and TRBJ1-2; 7 bases line up with TRBD1. The CDR3 loop spans 16 amino acids. Germline-derived CDR1 and CDR2 are SEHNR and FQNEAQ (reference sequence). The CDR3 sequence is CSSSSSGQVEDYGYTF. The CDR3 coding sequence is TGTTCCAGCAGCTCCTCCGGACAGGTTGAGGACTATGGCTACACCTTC.

CDR3 in amino acids: CASSEITRTSRYEQYF. DNA for the CDR3: TGTGCCAGCAGTGAAATTACAAGGACTAGCCGGTACGAGCAGTACTTC. The chain recombines TRBV2 with TRBJ2-7, with 8 bases identical to TRBD2. The CDR3 covers 16 residues. V gave up 2 bases and J gave up 4 bases; unmatched junction bases: 10. In germline, CDR1 is SNHLY, CDR2 FYNNEI.

This clone was observed a few times. The rearrangement uses TRBV5-4 and TRBJ1-2; 8 bases are shared with TRBD1. The trim removed 3 bases at V and 2 bases at J, leaving 0 bases unmatched. Germline lookup yields CDR1 SGHNT and CDR2 YYREEE (reference sequence). The CDR3 runs to 13 residues. CDR3 coding DNA: TGTGCCAGCAGCTGGACAGGGAACTATGGCTACACCTTC. Its protein product is CASSWTGNYGYTF.

The J gene is TRBJ1-1, the V gene TRBV9; 7 bases align to TRBD1. The germline CDR1 and CDR2 sequences are SGDLS and YYNGEE. This CDR3 region has 18 residues. J lost 0 bases, V lost 4 bases, and 15 bases had no gene match. In DNA, the CDR3 is TGTGCCAGCAGCTCCTCGACAGGGAACCCCAAAATGAACACTGAAGCTTTCTTT. The encoded protein is CASSSSTGNPKMNTEAFF.

V usage is TRBV30 and J usage is TRBJ2-7, with 7 bases lining up with TRBD1. With V trimmed by 3 bases and J by 6 bases, 5 bases remained unmatched. CDR1 is GTSNPN and CDR2 is SVGIG in the germline V gene (reference sequence). The CDR3 contains 12 residues. The CDR3 loop reads CAWSQTGSEQYF. For the CDR3, the DNA is TGTGCCTGGAGCCAGACAGGGAGCGAGCAGTACTTC.

This clone was observed a handful of times. The sample has other DNA sequences that encode this CDR3 too. The V and J genes are TRBV29-1 and TRBJ2-7; weak D call: TRBD1 (5 bases). The CDR3 sequence is 12 residues long. The V and J ends lost 4 bases and 4 bases respectively, with 11 bases between them. Germline V gene sequence: CDR1 SQVTM, CDR2 ANQGSEA. The CDR3 protein is CSVVGQGYEQYF. For the CDR3, the DNA is TGCAGCGTTGTCGGGCAGGGTTACGAGCAGTACTTC.

The chain couples TRBV7-6 to TRBJ2-1; 9 bases align to TRBD2. V lost 3 bases, J lost 7 bases, and 4 bases stayed unmatched. Per the germline V gene, CDR1 is SGHVS and CDR2 is FNYEAQ. CDR3 length: 14 residues. In DNA form, the CDR3 reads TGTGCCAGCAGCTTTAGCGGGAGTATAAATGAGCAGTTCTTC. Encoded protein: CASSFSGSINEQFF.